The clone carrying this TCR beta chain was detected only a few times. The CDR3 sequence is 17 residues long. Trimming took 6 bases from V and 1 from J; bases not matched to a gene: 10. Germline V gene data show CDR1 as SGHDT and CDR2 as YYEEEE. These data originate in a study of blood T cell repertoires in COVID-19. Study overall: Sources were T cells, B-cell-depleted T cells, or PBMCs; the material itself was cDNA or gDNA.

In the original processing: Amplification of reference gene primers was used by the study to estimate nucleated cell counts. Assay: immunoSEQ multiplex PCR; the TCRdb copy retains only in-frame clones and omits some. V, J and clone size reflect that table, while D and trimming were determined from the DNA. The table has under 95,000 clones, 83% seen once. This sequence was found in a human donor in a cohort sampled during active COVID-19. The material sequenced was peripheral blood. The V and J genes are TRBV5-6 and TRBJ2-1; 10 nucleotides agree with TRBD2. CDR3 residues: CASIPSGRGRSYNEQFF. In DNA, the CDR3 is TGTGCCAGCATACCTAGCGGGAGAGGTCGGTCCTACAATGAGCAGTTCTTC.